The 13 T cell receptor beta chains in this list originate from one sample, sequenced in a study of cytotoxic CD8 clonotypes in ibrutinib-treated CLL. Sequencing was performed with immunoSEQ multiplex PCR; in TCRdb, only in-frame clones are kept and a portion is missing. The table lists about 15,000 clones, approximately 60% of them singletons, with roughly 13% in the top ten. The sample was PBMCs, taken before ibrutinib treatment. Receptors originate from a human donor with chronic lymphocytic leukemia.

V gene TRBV7-7 combines with J gene TRBJ1-1; no reliable D call. This CDR3 is 13 amino acids long. Germline V lookup: CDR1 SSHAT, CDR2 FNYEAQ (reference sequence). V gave up 3 bases and J gave up 0 bases, with 5 bases separating them. Here the CDR3 DNA reads TGTGCCAGCAGCTTCGACCTGAACACTGAAGCTTTCTTT. Its protein product is CASSFDLNTEAFF.

This clone was recorded a few times. The chain has TRBV15 and TRBJ2-4; possibly TRBD1 or TRBD2 for D (5 bases each). CDR3 size: 16 residues. CDR1 and CDR2 from the germline V gene are LNHNV and YYDKDF (reference sequence). Trimming pared 1 base from V and 0 bases from J, leaving 10 bases between. CDR3 nucleotide sequence: TGTGCCACCAGCAGAGGGGACCGCATAGCCAAAAACATTCAGTACTTC. Translating it yields CATSRGDRIAKNIQYF.

The chain combines TRBV6-4 with TRBJ1-4, with unresolved D. The germline V and J ends were trimmed by 0 bases and 8 bases, with 13 bases remaining between them. Germline V gives CDR1 MRHNA, CDR2 SNTAGT. The CDR3 covers 15 residues. The CDR3 DNA reads as TGTGCCAGCAGTGACTCGGGTAGGATCGGCGAAAAACTGTTTTTT. Translating it yields CASSDSGRIGEKLFF.

The chain employs TRBV9 and TRBJ1-2; 8 nucleotides agree with TRBD1. The ends lost 0 bases at V and 6 bases at J; junction bases unmatched: 7. This CDR3 has 15 residues. Germline V gene lookup returns CDR1 SGDLS and CDR2 YYNGEE. CDR3 region: CASSVALGQGDGYTF. CDR3 nucleotide sequence: TGTGCCAGCAGCGTAGCTCTCGGACAGGGCGATGGCTACACCTTC.

This clone has only a few counts. This chain uses TRBV10-3 with TRBJ1-2; D ambiguous. Per the germline V gene, CDR1 is ENHRY and CDR2 is SYGVKD. CDR3 length: 17 residues. V lost 0 bases and J 0 bases, leaving 14 bases between the germline ends. This chain's CDR3 is CAISESGGKPTNYGYTF. CDR3 coding DNA: TGTGCCATCAGTGAGTCGGGCGGGAAGCCGACTAACTATGGCTACACCTTC.

V usage is TRBV10-3 and J usage is TRBJ1-6; TRBD1 is a possible D gene (5 bases). Germline V gene data show CDR1 as ENHRY and CDR2 as SYGVKD. The CDR3 spans 15 residues. The V and J ends lost 5 bases and 7 bases respectively, with 15 bases between them. The CDR3 region has the DNA TGTGCCATCAGTATCGACCCCGGGGGGAATTCACCCCTCCACTTT. It encodes CAISIDPGGNSPLHF.

The V gene is TRBV5-6, the J gene TRBJ1-2; D possibly corresponds to TRBD1 (5 bases). V was cut by 2 bases and J by 2 bases, with 10 bases left in between. CDR3 length equals 14 residues. Germline V gene data show CDR1 as SGHDT and CDR2 as YYEEEE. CDR3 DNA sequence: TGTGCCAGCAGCTTTGCAGGGATAAACTATGGCTACACCTTC. It specifies CASSFAGINYGYTF.

This clone was seen more than once but under ten times. V is TRBV23-1 and J is TRBJ1-3; D uncertain. TRBV23-1 is labeled an ORF, and its function is uncertain. The CDR3 is made up of 16 amino acids. V shed 4 bases and J shed 0 bases, with 13 bases lying between them. The CDR3 reads CASSRSQRSSGNTIYF. CDR3 DNA sequence: TGCGCCAGCAGTCGTAGCCAACGGAGCTCTGGAAACACCATATATTTT.

The chain recombines TRBV6-5 with TRBJ1-4, with a tentative D call TRBD1 (6 bases). CDR3 length equals 14 residues. V was cut by 10 bases and J by 0 bases, with 12 bases left in between. Germline V lookup: CDR1 MNHEY, CDR2 SVGAGI. The CDR3 reads CATRGQSTNEKLFF. The CDR3, as DNA: TGTGCCACTCGAGGACAGTCAACTAATGAAAAACTGTTTTTT.

In this sample, this clone turned up a few times. The rearrangement links TRBV29-1 to TRBJ1-5; D remains unclear. This CDR3 has 14 amino acids. The germline gives CDR1 SQVTM, CDR2 ANQGSEA. The ends were cut back, 6 bases at V and 3 bases at J, with 15 bases in the middle. CDR3 in DNA: TGCAGCGTGGTTCTGGGAGAAATCAATCAGCCCCAGCATTTT. Translated: CSVVLGEINQPQHF.

This clone was picked up a small number of times. The chain links TRBV19 to TRBJ1-1; D is ambiguous. The V gene's germline CDR1 is LNHDA and CDR2 SQIVND (reference sequence). Trimming cost V 7 bases and J 4 bases, with 13 bases left between them. CDR3 length: 13 amino acids. The chain's CDR3 is CASTLSGVTEAFF. DNA for the CDR3: TGTGCCAGTACCCTGAGCGGGGTCACTGAAGCTTTCTTT.

This chain joins TRBV11-1 and TRBJ2-1, with 9 positions matching TRBD2. Germline CDR1 is SGHAT and CDR2 is FQDESV (reference sequence). CDR3 length: 16 amino acids. The trim removed 2 bases at V and 4 bases at J, leaving 6 bases unmatched. CDR3 region: CASSLMAGGLYNEQFF. The CDR3 DNA reads TGTGCCAGCAGCTTAATGGCGGGGGGGCTGTACAATGAGCAGTTCTTC.

The chain links TRBV6-1 to TRBJ1-1; D is uncertain. CDR3 length: 13 residues. Looked up from germline, CDR1 is MNHNS and CDR2 is SASEGT. The V end lost 1 base, the J end lost 3 bases, and 6 bases lay between the germline ends. The CDR3 loop is CASSEVRDTEAFF. In DNA, the CDR3 is TGTGCCAGCAGTGAAGTAAGGGACACTGAAGCTTTCTTT.